The 6 T cell receptor beta chains reported below all come from one sample, sequenced in a study of blood T cell repertoires in COVID-19. Data came from immunoSEQ multiplex PCR; TCRdb stores just in-frame clones and leaves some out. The sample holds tens of thousands of clones, approximately 85% seen once. What was sequenced was peripheral blood. These TCRs come from a man between 60 and 70 years old with acute or convalescent COVID-19.

J is TRBJ2-3 and V is TRBV9, with TRBD1 matching 10 bases. This CDR3 has 15 amino acids. Germline V gene sequence: CDR1 SGDLS, CDR2 YYNGEE. Losses at the gene ends were 0 bases for V and 6 bases for J; bases not matched to a gene: 4. The DNA for the CDR3 is TGTGCCAGCAGCGTAGGGACAGGGGGGGTGGATACGCAGTATTTT. The encoded protein is CASSVGTGGVDTQYF.

To note about this clone: This same CDR3 is encoded by further DNA sequences in the sample. The CDR3 DNA sequence: TGCGCCAGCAGCTTGTACTCCGGGGGCACAGATACGCAGTATTTT. Protein product: CASSLYSGGTDTQYF. The chain combines TRBV5-1 with TRBJ2-3; TRBD2 might be the D (5 bases). Germline V gives CDR1 SGHRS, CDR2 YFSETQ. V dropped 1 base and J dropped 1 base, with 10 bases sitting between them. The length of the CDR3 is 15 residues. Supplemented by reference TRBV5-1 and TRBJ2-3, the full variable domain reads KAGVTQTPRYLIKTRGQQVTLSCSPISGHRSVSWYQQTPGQGLQFLFEYFSETQRNKGNFPGRFSGRQFSNSRSEMNVSTLELGDSALYLCASSLYSGGTDTQYFGPGTRLTVL.

The chain employs TRBV6-6 and TRBJ2-5; TRBD1 matches at 8 bases. The germline CDR1 and CDR2 sequences are MNHNY and SVGAGI (reference sequence). The CDR3 covers 13 residues. After removal of 6 bases from V and 5 bases from J, the junction contained 5 bases not matched to a gene. The CDR3 spells CASSWTGSETQYF. DNA for the CDR3: TGTGCCAGCAGCTGGACAGGGAGTGAGACCCAGTACTTC.

The V gene is TRBV6-5, the J gene TRBJ2-7, with D possibly TRBD1 on 5 matching bases. This CDR3 spans 15 amino acids. Per the germline V gene, CDR1 is MNHEY and CDR2 is SVGAGI. The V end lost 0 bases, the J end lost 2 bases, and 11 bases lay between the germline ends. CDR3 amino acids: CASSYSEGDTYEQYF. The CDR3 coding sequence is TGTGCCAGCAGTTACTCGGAAGGGGATACCTACGAGCAGTACTTC.

The rearrangement uses TRBV27 and TRBJ1-4; TRBD1 aligns across 10 bases. Germline lookup yields CDR1 MNHEY and CDR2 SMNVEV (reference sequence). V lost 2 bases to trimming and J lost 3 bases; unmatched junction nucleotides: 6. The CDR3 is 17 amino acids. This chain's CDR3 is CASSLRGQGPANEKLFF. The CDR3 DNA is TGTGCCAGCAGTTTACGGGGACAGGGGCCGGCTAATGAAAAACTGTTTTTT. Full variable domain (outside the CDR3, taken from reference TRBV27 and TRBJ1-4): EAQVTQNPRYLITVTGKKLTVTCSQNMNHEYMSWYRQDPGLGLRQIYYSMNVEVTDKGDVPEGYKVSRKEKRNFPLILESPSPNQTSLYFCASSLRGQGPANEKLFFGSGTQLSVL.

CDR3 bases: TGTGCCAGGTGGACTAGCTGGCCCGGGGAGCTGTTTTTT. It specifies CARWTSWPGELFF. J is TRBJ2-2 and V is TRBV6-5; 8 positions match TRBD2. V gave up 9 bases and J gave up 6 bases; unmatched junction bases: 6. Germline V gives CDR1 MNHEY, CDR2 SVGAGI. CDR3 length equals 13 residues.